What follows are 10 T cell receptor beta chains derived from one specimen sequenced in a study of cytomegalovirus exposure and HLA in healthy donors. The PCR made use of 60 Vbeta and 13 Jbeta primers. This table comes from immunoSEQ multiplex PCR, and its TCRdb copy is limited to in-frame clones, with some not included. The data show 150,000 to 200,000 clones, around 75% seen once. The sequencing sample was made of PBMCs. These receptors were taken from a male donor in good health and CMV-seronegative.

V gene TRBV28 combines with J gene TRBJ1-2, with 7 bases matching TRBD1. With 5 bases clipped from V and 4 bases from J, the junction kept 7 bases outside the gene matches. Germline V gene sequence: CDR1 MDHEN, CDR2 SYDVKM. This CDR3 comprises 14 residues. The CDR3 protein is CASSPGGHPYGYTF. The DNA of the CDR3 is TGTGCCAGCAGTCCAGGGGGACACCCCTATGGCTACACCTTC.

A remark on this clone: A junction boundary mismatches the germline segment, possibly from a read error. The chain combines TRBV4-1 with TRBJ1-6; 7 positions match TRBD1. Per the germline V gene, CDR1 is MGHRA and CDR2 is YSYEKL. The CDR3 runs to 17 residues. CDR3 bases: TGCGCCAGCAGCAAAGACCCCTCCAGGGGGAGTAATTCACCCCTCCACTTT. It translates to CASSKDPSRGSNSPLHF.

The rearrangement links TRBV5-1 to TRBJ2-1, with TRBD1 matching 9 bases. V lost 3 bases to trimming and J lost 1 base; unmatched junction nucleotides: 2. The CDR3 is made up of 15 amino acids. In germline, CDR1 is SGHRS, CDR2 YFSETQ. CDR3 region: CASSYRGLSYNEQFF. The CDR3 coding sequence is TGCGCCAGCAGCTACAGGGGGCTGTCCTACAATGAGCAGTTCTTC.

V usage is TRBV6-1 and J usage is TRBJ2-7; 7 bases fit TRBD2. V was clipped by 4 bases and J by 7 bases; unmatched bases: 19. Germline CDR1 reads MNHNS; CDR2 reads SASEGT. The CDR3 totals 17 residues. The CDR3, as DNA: TGTGCCAGCAGTGTTCTATTGGGGGGGTCGGGTACTGGTGAGCAGTACTTC. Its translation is CASSVLLGGSGTGEQYF.

As DNA, the CDR3 is TGTGCCAGCAGTGATGGGACAGGGTCGAACACTGAAGCTTTCTTT. Translating it yields CASSDGTGSNTEAFF. The chain combines TRBV6-1 with TRBJ1-1; 9 bases are shared with TRBD1. The germline CDR1 and CDR2 sequences are MNHNS and SASEGT. V lost 3 bases, J lost 1 base, and 3 bases stayed unmatched. The CDR3 covers 15 residues.

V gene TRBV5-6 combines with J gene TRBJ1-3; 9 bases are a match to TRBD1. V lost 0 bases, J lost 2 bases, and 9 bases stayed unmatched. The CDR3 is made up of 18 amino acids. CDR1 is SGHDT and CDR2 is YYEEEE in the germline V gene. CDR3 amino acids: CASSLAGGDRVAGNTIYF. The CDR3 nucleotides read TGTGCCAGCAGCTTGGCCGGAGGGGACAGGGTAGCTGGAAACACCATATATTTT.

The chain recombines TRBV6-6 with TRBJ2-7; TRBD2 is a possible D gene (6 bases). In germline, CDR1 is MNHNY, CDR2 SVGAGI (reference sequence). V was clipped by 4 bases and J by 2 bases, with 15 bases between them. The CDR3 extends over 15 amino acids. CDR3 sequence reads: CASSSSGERTYEQYF. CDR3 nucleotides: TGTGCCAGCAGTTCATCGGGGGAGCGAACCTACGAGCAGTACTTC.

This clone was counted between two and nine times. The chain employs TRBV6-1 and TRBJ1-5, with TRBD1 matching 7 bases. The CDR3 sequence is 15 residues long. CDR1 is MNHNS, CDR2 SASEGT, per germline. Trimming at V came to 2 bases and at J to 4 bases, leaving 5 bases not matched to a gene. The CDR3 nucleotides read TGTGCCAGCAGTGAATATCACAGGGGTAATCAGCCCCAGCATTTT. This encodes CASSEYHRGNQPQHF.

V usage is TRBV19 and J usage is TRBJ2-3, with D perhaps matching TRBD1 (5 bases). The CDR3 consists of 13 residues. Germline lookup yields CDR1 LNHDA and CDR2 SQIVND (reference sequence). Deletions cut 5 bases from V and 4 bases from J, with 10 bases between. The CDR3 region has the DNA TGTGCCAGTAGTCCGGCAGGGTCAGATACGCAGTATTTT. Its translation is CASSPAGSDTQYF.

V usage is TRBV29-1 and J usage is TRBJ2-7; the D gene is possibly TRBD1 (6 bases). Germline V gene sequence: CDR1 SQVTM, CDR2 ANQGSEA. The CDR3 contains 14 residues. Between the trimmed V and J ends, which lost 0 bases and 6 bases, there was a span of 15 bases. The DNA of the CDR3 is TGCAGCGTTGAAGATTCACAGGGTACTCGCGAGCAGTACTTC. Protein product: CSVEDSQGTREQYF.